This passage covers 27 T cell receptor beta chains from one sample sequenced in a study of cytomegalovirus exposure and HLA in healthy donors. This PCR relied on a set of 60 Vbeta primers and 13 Jbeta primers. This table comes from immunoSEQ multiplex PCR, and its TCRdb copy is limited to in-frame clones, with some not included. This repertoire includes 60,000 to 85,000 clones. Material: PBMCs. Source of these receptors: a man aged 50 to 59 in good health and CMV-seropositive.

The chain links TRBV4-1 to TRBJ1-2; D is possibly TRBD1 (6 bases). Germline V gives CDR1 MGHRA, CDR2 YSYEKL. The CDR3 is 17 residues long. Trimming removed 1 base from V and 2 bases from J, with 17 bases in between. For the CDR3, the DNA is TGCGCCAGCAGCCAAGTGGTGGGCTCTCAGGGGAACTATGGCTACACCTTC. Amino acids: CASSQVVGSQGNYGYTF.

The V gene is TRBV19, the J gene TRBJ1-1, with 7 bases identical to TRBD1. Looked up from germline, CDR1 is LNHDA and CDR2 is SQIVND (reference sequence). The trim removed 8 bases at V and 1 base at J, leaving 4 bases unmatched. This CDR3 spans 13 amino acids. The DNA for the CDR3 is TGTGCCAGTGCCAACAGGGGGAACACTGAAGCTTTCTTT. Protein sequence: CASANRGNTEAFF.

V gene TRBV7-2 combines with J gene TRBJ2-5, with 7 bases matching TRBD1. V gave up 5 bases and J gave up 5 bases; unmatched junction bases: 11. The germline CDR1 and CDR2 sequences are SGHTA and FQGNSA. This CDR3 has 15 residues. The CDR3 nucleotides read TGTGCCAGCAGCCAGGGGGTGTACTCTAGGGAGACCCAGTACTTC. This translates into CASSQGVYSRETQYF. Filled out from reference TRBV7-2 and TRBJ2-5, the complete variable domain reads GAGVSQSPSNKVTEKGKDVELRCDPISGHTALYWYRQSLGQGLEFLIYFQGNSAPDKSGLPSDRFSAERTGGSVSTLTIQRTQQEDSAVYLCASSQGVYSRETQYFGPGTRLLVL.

The V gene is TRBV6-4, the J gene TRBJ2-5; 9 bases match TRBD1. Trimming took 8 bases from V and 5 from J; bases not matched to a gene: 9. In germline, CDR1 is MRHNA, CDR2 SNTAGT. The CDR3 has 14 residues. This CDR3 reads CASSQGAERETQYF. CDR3 coding DNA: TGTGCCAGCTCACAGGGGGCGGAGAGGGAGACCCAGTACTTC.

This chain connects TRBV5-1 to TRBJ2-7; a possible D gene is TRBD2 (6 bases). V was cut by 1 base and J by 6 bases, with 14 bases left in between. The CDR3 totals 14 residues. In germline, CDR1 is SGHRS, CDR2 YFSETQ. CDR3 sequence reads: CASSLIGREGEQYF. The CDR3 nucleotides are TGCGCCAGCAGCTTGATCGGGCGGGAAGGCGAGCAGTACTTC.

The genes are TRBV27 and TRBJ2-7, with 7 bases matching TRBD2. Germline CDR1 MNHEY, CDR2 SMNVEV (reference sequence). After removal of 4 bases from V and 1 base from J, the junction contained 7 bases not matched to a gene. This CDR3 is 15 amino acids long. The CDR3 loop is CASSSRGRGSYEQYV. In DNA, the CDR3 is TGTGCCAGCAGTTCTCGAGGGAGGGGATCCTACGAGCAGTACGTC.

The genes are TRBV4-1 and TRBJ2-1; tentative D call: TRBD2 (5 bases). Trimming took 0 bases from V and 7 from J, leaving 13 bases between them. Germline V gene sequence: CDR1 MGHRA, CDR2 YSYEKL. The length of the CDR3 is 15 residues. The CDR3 DNA reads as TGCGCCAGCAGCCAAGAGGCATCCTCGGGAAATGAGCAGTTCTTC. Protein sequence: CASSQEASSGNEQFF.

The chain links TRBV5-1 to TRBJ2-2; 14 bases fit TRBD2. V lost 3 bases, J lost 5 bases, and 3 bases stayed unmatched. This CDR3 region has 16 residues. Germline-derived CDR1 and CDR2 are SGHRS and YFSETQ. The CDR3 DNA sequence: TGCGCCAGCAGCTCGACTAGCGGGGGGGCTACCGGGGAGCTGTTTTTT. It is translated as CASSSTSGGATGELFF. Variable domain in full (rest from reference TRBV5-1 and TRBJ2-2): KAGVTQTPRYLIKTRGQQVTLSCSPISGHRSVSWYQQTPGQGLQFLFEYFSETQRNKGNFPGRFSGRQFSNSRSEMNVSTLELGDSALYLCASSSTSGGATGELFFGEGSRLTVL.

The chain uses TRBV5-1 and TRBJ1-1, with 8 nucleotides matching TRBD1. This CDR3 has 15 residues. Germline loops: CDR1 SGHRS, CDR2 YFSETQ. V dropped 7 bases and J dropped 5; count of bases not matched to a gene: 13. The CDR3 DNA is TGCGCCAGCGGATTAATTACAGGGGGGGTTACTGAAGCTTTCTTT. Its protein is CASGLITGGVTEAFF.

The chain couples TRBV18 to TRBJ1-1; TRBD1 matches 8 bases. CDR1 is KGHSH and CDR2 is LQKENI in the germline V gene. The CDR3 spans 14 residues. V was clipped by 6 bases and J by 8 bases; unmatched bases: 11. Here the CDR3 reads CASSSSGQGTEAFF. The DNA of the CDR3 is TGTGCCAGCTCGTCTAGTGGACAGGGTACCGAAGCTTTCTTT.

The J gene is TRBJ1-5, the V gene TRBV6-1, with TRBD1 as a possible D gene (5 bases). The CDR3 is 12 amino acids. Germline CDR1 MNHNS, CDR2 SASEGT. The V end lost 4 bases, the J end lost 5 bases, and 6 bases lay between the germline ends. CDR3 nucleotide sequence: TGTGCCAGCAGTGTAGGGGATCAGCCCCAGCATTTT. Amino acid sequence: CASSVGDQPQHF.

The chain has TRBV14 and TRBJ2-1; D possibly corresponds to TRBD2 (6 bases). This CDR3 is built from 12 residues. Germline V gene lookup returns CDR1 SGHDN and CDR2 FVKESK. V was trimmed by 1 base and J by 13 bases, leaving 11 bases between them. This CDR3 is CASSQGRGSQFF. In DNA form, the CDR3 reads TGTGCCAGCAGCCAAGGGCGGGGCAGCCAGTTCTTC.

J is TRBJ1-5 and V is TRBV5-8; TRBD1 might be the D (5 bases). This CDR3 is 15 amino acids long. V lost 0 bases and J lost 4, with 11 bases in between. Germline V gene data show CDR1 as SGHTS and CDR2 as YDEGEE. CDR3 nucleotides: TGTGCCAGCAGCTTGGGACTGCAGGGTAATCAGCCCCAGCATTTT. Its protein product is CASSLGLQGNQPQHF. The whole variable domain, remainder taken from reference TRBV5-8 and TRBJ1-5, is EAGVTQSPTHLIKTRGQQATLRCSPISGHTSVYWYQQALGLGLQFLLWYDEGEERNRGNFPPRFSGRQFPNYSSELNVNALELEDSALYLCASSLGLQGNQPQHFGDGTRLSIL.

The gene calls are TRBV5-1 and TRBJ2-6; D uncertain. This CDR3 has 17 residues. From germline, CDR1 is SGHRS and CDR2 YFSETQ. Between the trimmed V and J ends, which lost 4 bases and 0 bases, there was a span of 14 bases. The chain's CDR3 is CASSPIVGRSGANVLTF. DNA for the CDR3: TGCGCCAGCAGCCCAATCGTTGGCCGCTCTGGGGCCAACGTCCTGACTTTC.

The chain employs TRBV15 and TRBJ2-3; the match to TRBD2 covers 10 bases. CDR3 length: 17 amino acids. After removal of 0 bases from V and 5 bases from J, the junction contained 8 bases not matched to a gene. CDR1 is LNHNV and CDR2 is YYDKDF in the germline V gene (reference sequence). The CDR3 DNA reads as TGTGCCACCAGCAGAGATGCTGGAGCGGGAGGGAAAGATACGCAGTATTTT. Residues: CATSRDAGAGGKDTQYF.

The chain has TRBV6-1 and TRBJ2-7, with 9 positions matching TRBD1. CDR3 length: 15 residues. The J segment lost 3 bases and the V segment lost 5 bases, leaving 8 bases of the junction unmatched. Germline CDR1 reads MNHNS; CDR2 reads SASEGT. CDR3 loop: CASSPGTGPLYEQYV. The CDR3 coding sequence is TGTGCCAGCAGTCCCGGGACAGGGCCCCTCTACGAGCAGTACGTC.

The rearrangement links TRBV10-2 to TRBJ2-7; TRBD1 is a possible D gene (5 bases). This CDR3 has 15 amino acids. V lost 4 bases to trimming and J lost 2 bases, with 15 bases between them. Germline V gene lookup returns CDR1 WSHSY and CDR2 SAAADI. CDR3: CASSGFRGGAYEQYV. The CDR3 DNA sequence: TGCGCCAGCAGTGGGTTTAGGGGTGGCGCCTACGAGCAGTACGTC.

This chain connects TRBV5-1 to TRBJ1-1; D is perhaps TRBD1 (6 bases). Germline V gene data show CDR1 as SGHRS and CDR2 as YFSETQ. V was cut by 1 base and J by 4 bases, with 11 bases left in between. The CDR3 runs 14 residues. The DNA for the CDR3 is TGCGCCAGCAGCTTGAGGGGGTCGAGCACTGAAGCTTTCTTT. As protein: CASSLRGSSTEAFF. Complete variable domain (other parts from reference TRBV5-1 and TRBJ1-1): KAGVTQTPRYLIKTRGQQVTLSCSPISGHRSVSWYQQTPGQGLQFLFEYFSETQRNKGNFPGRFSGRQFSNSRSEMNVSTLELGDSALYLCASSLRGSSTEAFFGQGTRLTVV.

The chain recombines TRBV6-5 with TRBJ1-6; 9 bases agree with TRBD1. V was pared by 8 bases and J by 10 bases, with 3 bases of the junction left unmatched. Germline CDR1 reads MNHEY; CDR2 reads SVGAGI. The CDR3 totals 12 residues. Written as DNA, the CDR3 is TGTGCCAGCCGGGACAGGGACTCACCCCTCCACTTT. This encodes CASRDRDSPLHF.

This rearrangement joins TRBV27 to TRBJ2-7, with a possible D match to TRBD2 (6 bases). Germline lookup yields CDR1 MNHEY and CDR2 SMNVEV (reference sequence). V was clipped by 3 bases and J by 2 bases, with 8 bases between them. The CDR3 is made up of 13 amino acids. The CDR3 bases are TGTGCCAGCAGTTTGGGCGGGACCTACGAGCAGTACTTC. The encoded protein is CASSLGGTYEQYF.

The chain employs TRBV5-1 and TRBJ2-1, with TRBD2 identical over 8 bases. Germline V gene sequence: CDR1 SGHRS, CDR2 YFSETQ. This CDR3 has 15 amino acids. V lost 2 bases, J lost 5 bases, and 6 bases stayed unmatched. CDR3 bases: TGCGCCAGCAGCTTACTAGCGGAAAGGAACAATGAGCAGTTCTTC. Translation gives CASSLLAERNNEQFF.

The gene calls are TRBV5-6 and TRBJ1-1; no clear D gene. Germline CDR1 is SGHDT and CDR2 is YYEEEE. The length of the CDR3 is 17 residues. The V gene lost 1 base and the J gene lost 0 bases, with 16 bases spanning the gap. CDR3 residues: CASSLRQLVLMNTEAFF. The CDR3 coding sequence is TGTGCCAGCAGCTTGAGGCAGCTAGTCCTCATGAACACTGAAGCTTTCTTT.

The rearrangement uses TRBV6-1 and TRBJ2-6; D possibly corresponds to TRBD1 (5 bases). The CDR3 sequence is 15 residues long. Trimming took off 6 bases at V and 2 bases at J, with 11 bases between the two ends. Looked up from germline, CDR1 is MNHNS and CDR2 is SASEGT. The CDR3: CASSATGTGANVLTF. The CDR3 DNA sequence: TGTGCCAGCAGCGCTACAGGCACTGGGGCCAACGTCCTGACTTTC.

The chain couples TRBV6-1 to TRBJ1-5, with a tentative D call TRBD1 (6 bases). V was pared by 6 bases and J by 7 bases, with 16 bases between. Germline V gives CDR1 MNHNS, CDR2 SASEGT. The CDR3 spans 14 residues. The CDR3 sequence is CASRSQGKGQPQHF. The CDR3 region has the DNA TGTGCCAGCAGGAGCCAGGGGAAAGGGCAGCCCCAGCATTTT.

The gene calls are TRBV30 and TRBJ1-1; a weak D match, TRBD1 (5 bases). The germline V gene encodes CDR1 GTSNPN and CDR2 SVGIG (reference sequence). The CDR3 runs to 13 residues. V was pared by 2 bases and J by 1 base, with 8 bases between. The CDR3 spells CAWSRDRNTEAFF. The CDR3 bases are TGTGCCTGGAGTCGCGACAGGAACACTGAAGCTTTCTTT.

The chain joins TRBV20-1 to TRBJ2-1; weak D call: TRBD1 (6 bases). V lost 6 bases and J lost 12, with 15 bases in between. The CDR3 sequence is 11 residues long. Germline V gene sequence: CDR1 DFQATT, CDR2 SNEGSKA (reference sequence). CDR3 nucleotides: TGCAGTGCAAAACACAGGGTTGGGCAGTTCTTC. Translating gives CSAKHRVGQFF.

The chain carries TRBV7-3 and TRBJ2-5; the match to TRBD1 covers 9 bases. Germline CDR1 is SGHTA and CDR2 is FQGTGA. The CDR3 spans 15 residues. V lost 0 bases, J lost 1 base, and 0 bases stayed unmatched. The CDR3 DNA is TGTGCCAGCAGCTTAACGGGACAGGGCCAAGAGACCCAGTACTTC. Protein product: CASSLTGQGQETQYF.